The 6 T cell receptor beta chains given below trace back to one sample, sequenced in a study of shared clonotypes between healthy human individuals. TCRdb keeps only in-frame clones here, not all; method: immunoSEQ multiplex PCR. This sample has about 2 million clones; about 95% occur once, and the top ten carry 0.95% to 1.5%. Naivety among CD8 cells was defined by CD45RO negativity and positive CCR7 selection, thereby excluding terminally differentiated effector memory CD45RA+ cells. Sequencing was carried out using naive CD8+ T cells sorted from blood. All receptors come from a man younger than 35 in good health.

V and J are TRBV29-1 and TRBJ2-1; 7 bases map to TRBD1. The ends lost 3 bases at V and 0 bases at J; junction bases unmatched: 2. The CDR3 sequence is 14 residues long. From germline, CDR1 is SQVTM and CDR2 ANQGSEA. This chain's CDR3 is CSVEWDSSYNEQFF. The CDR3 bases are TGCAGCGTTGAGTGGGACAGCTCCTACAATGAGCAGTTCTTC.

This clone was counted only a few times. V and J are TRBV19 and TRBJ1-6; a weak D match, TRBD1 (5 bases). The CDR3 is made up of 13 amino acids. V gave up 6 bases and J gave up 10 bases, with 13 bases separating them. Germline lookup yields CDR1 LNHDA and CDR2 SQIVND (reference sequence). The DNA for the CDR3 is TGTGCCAGTAGCGCGGAAAGGGACTCACCCCTCCACTTT. It translates to CASSAERDSPLHF.

The chain combines TRBV4-1 with TRBJ1-5, with 9 positions matching TRBD1. CDR3 length: 15 residues. V lost 0 bases to trimming and J lost 9 bases; unmatched junction nucleotides: 6. The germline CDR1 and CDR2 sequences are MGHRA and YSYEKL. This chain's CDR3 is CASSQEGDRVWPQHF. Here the CDR3 DNA reads TGCGCCAGCAGCCAAGAGGGGGACAGGGTTTGGCCCCAGCATTTT.

This chain links TRBV27 with TRBJ2-3; D remains ambiguous. The CDR3 is made up of 13 amino acids. Germline V CDR1 and CDR2: MNHEY, SMNVEV (reference sequence). Trimming pared 8 bases from V and 5 bases from J, leaving 14 bases between. The CDR3 DNA sequence: TGTGCCAGCGGCCAAGGGTCGCGAGATACGCAGTATTTT. It translates to CASGQGSRDTQYF.

The chain links TRBV4-3 to TRBJ2-7; 11 nucleotides match TRBD2. V lost 0 bases to trimming and J lost 2 bases; unmatched junction nucleotides: 6. The CDR3 covers 17 residues. Germline V CDR1 and CDR2: LGHNA, YSLEER. CDR3 nucleotides: TGCGCCAGCAGCCAAGATCCGGGGACTAGCGGAACCTACGAGCAGTACTTC. Protein product: CASSQDPGTSGTYEQYF.

V is TRBV2 and J is TRBJ2-4; the D gene could be TRBD1 or TRBD2 (5 bases each). V dropped 3 bases and J dropped 8 bases, with 20 bases sitting between them. Germline V gives CDR1 SNHLY, CDR2 FYNNEI. CDR3 size: 16 residues. CDR3 protein: CASSDATDGARDIQYF. Written as DNA, the CDR3 is TGTGCCAGCAGTGATGCGACGGACGGGGCCCGGGACATTCAGTACTTC.